Sequencing of this T cell receptor beta chain was carried out in a study of T cell responses to AZD1222 COVID-19 vaccine. Study context: Pooled in the analysis were second doses at about 4 or about 12 weeks. Whole-study findings and limits: None of the repertoires were sampled until the peak T cell response had passed. Spike-specific TCRs gained breadth and depth after people received two AZD1222 doses. Spike was spanned by vaccine-associated CD4 TCRs, with dominance at 160-218 and 743-854.

With respect to this clone: What it recognizes is unknown.

Some clones are missing from TCRdb's copy, which holds only in-frame ones; the method was immunoSEQ multiplex PCR. Among approximately 150,000 clones listed, 90% to 95% were seen once. The germline gives CDR1 LNHDA, CDR2 SQIVND (reference sequence). The length of the CDR3 is 15 residues. The V and J ends lost 5 bases and 3 bases respectively, with 11 bases between them. This TCR derives from an adult in good health. The starting material was peripheral blood, obtained on day 0 of AZD1222 vaccination. This chain joins TRBV19 and TRBJ2-6, with a possible D match to TRBD2 (6 bases). CDR3 sequence reads: CASSGGVDGANVLTF. The CDR3, as DNA: TGTGCCAGTAGTGGCGGGGTCGATGGGGCCAACGTCCTGACTTTC.